Listed here are 24 T cell receptor beta chains from one sample, sequenced in a study of shared clonotypes between healthy human individuals. Method: immunoSEQ multiplex PCR; TCRdb's copy keeps in-frame clones and lacks some. The sample consists of about 1 million clones, around 76% of them appearing once. Material: memory CD4+ T cells sorted from blood. Noted subset: CD45RA-negative fraction. These receptors were taken from a man aged 18 to 35 in good health.

A note on this clone: An end of the junction differs from the germline gene, which may be a read error. The rearrangement uses TRBV7-7 and TRBJ2-5; perhaps TRBD1 as D (6 bases). The length of the CDR3 is 15 residues. Germline V gene data show CDR1 as SSHAT and CDR2 as FNYEAQ (reference sequence). CDR3 loop: CASSLGRTAQETQYF. The DNA for the CDR3 is TGTGCTAGCAGCTTAGGGCGGACAGCTCAAGAGACCCAGTACTTC. The full variable domain, its missing parts supplied by reference TRBV7-7 and TRBJ2-5, is GAGVSQSPRYKVTKRGQDVTLRCDPISSHATLYWYQQALGQGPEFLTYFNYEAQPDKSGLPSDRFSAERPEGSISTLTIQRTEQRDSAMYRCASSLGRTAQETQYFGPGTRLLVL.

This sequence joins TRBV7-2 and TRBJ2-3; D is undetermined. Germline values: CDR1 SGHTA, CDR2 FQGNSA. The CDR3 is 12 residues long. V lost 0 bases and J lost 7, with 5 bases in between. CDR3 residues: CASSLAENTQYF. As DNA, the CDR3 is TGTGCCAGCAGCTTAGCAGAGAATACGCAGTATTTT. Variable domain in full (rest from reference TRBV7-2 and TRBJ2-3): GAGVSQSPSNKVTEKGKDVELRCDPISGHTALYWYRQSLGQGLEFLIYFQGNSAPDKSGLPSDRFSAERTGGSVSTLTIQRTQQEDSAVYLCASSLAENTQYFGPGTRLTVL.

The V and J genes are TRBV9 and TRBJ1-2, with TRBD1 as a possible D gene (5 bases). This CDR3 is built from 14 residues. V lost 0 bases and J 4 bases, leaving 10 bases between the germline ends. CDR1 is SGDLS and CDR2 is YYNGEE in the germline V gene. CDR3 region: CASSVAPRAYGYTF. In DNA, the CDR3 is TGTGCCAGCAGCGTAGCTCCCAGGGCCTATGGCTACACCTTC.

This clone appeared many times. The chain has TRBV2 and TRBJ2-6; D might be TRBD2 (5 bases). The CDR3 is 16 amino acids. With 4 bases removed from V and 5 bases from J, the gap between germline ends came to 15 bases. CDR1 SNHLY and CDR2 FYNNEI come from the germline V gene. The CDR3 sequence: CASSASGERRANVLTF. CDR3 in DNA: TGTGCCAGCAGTGCTAGTGGGGAGCGTCGGGCCAACGTCCTGACTTTC.

This clone was picked up a small number of times. The rearrangement joins TRBV11-1 to TRBJ2-3; 14 positions match TRBD2. J was trimmed by 1 base and V by 4 bases; bases with no gene match: 4. Germline loops: CDR1 SGHAT, CDR2 FQDESV (reference sequence). The CDR3 totals 17 residues. CDR3 protein: CASSSGTSGGRTDTQYF. Written as DNA, the CDR3 is TGTGCCAGCAGCTCCGGGACTAGCGGGGGCCGCACAGATACGCAGTATTTT.

V gene TRBV6-5 combines with J gene TRBJ2-7; 9 bases are a match to TRBD2. Germline assignment: CDR1 MNHEY and CDR2 SVGAGI. Unmatched junction bases numbered 6, after V lost 2 bases and J lost 7 bases. The CDR3 totals 14 residues. CDR3 sequence (DNA): TGTGCCAGCAGTTACGGCGGGAGGGCGGGTGAGCAGTACTTC. Encoded protein: CASSYGGRAGEQYF.

Only one count was recorded for this clone. The chain uses TRBV4-2 and TRBJ2-7; TRBD2 matches at 10 bases. Looked up from germline, CDR1 is LGHNA and CDR2 is YNFKEQ. CDR3 length: 19 residues. V shed 0 bases and J 3 bases; nucleotides not matched to a gene: 14. As DNA, the CDR3 is TGTGCCAGCAGCCAAGAGCCTAGCGGGGGAATAAAAACACTCTACGAGCAGTACTTC. Translation: CASSQEPSGGIKTLYEQYF.

The chain carries TRBV18 and TRBJ2-3; a possible D gene is TRBD2 (5 bases). CDR3 length: 17 amino acids. V was pared by 0 bases and J by 2 bases, with 15 bases between. Germline-derived CDR1 and CDR2 are KGHSH and LQKENI. The CDR3 sequence: CASSPPSRGSYTDTQYF. The CDR3 DNA is TGTGCCAGCTCACCACCGTCGCGCGGGTCGTACACAGATACGCAGTATTTT. Looking up the rest from reference TRBV18 and TRBJ2-3 gives the full variable domain: NAGVMQNPRHLVRRRGQEARLRCSPMKGHSHVYWYRQLPEEGLKFMVYLQKENIIDESGMPKERFSAEFPKEGPSILRIQQVVRGDSAAYFCASSPPSRGSYTDTQYFGPGTRLTVL.

V gene TRBV11-2 combines with J gene TRBJ1-2; 8 bases match TRBD1. Germline values: CDR1 SGHAT, CDR2 FQNNGV. The CDR3 loop spans 14 amino acids. Losses at the gene ends were 5 bases for V and 7 bases for J; bases not matched to a gene: 9. The CDR3 protein is CASSVRGQGSGYTF. DNA for the CDR3: TGTGCCAGCAGCGTCAGAGGACAGGGCTCTGGCTACACCTTC.

Concerning this clone itself: Other nucleotide sequences from this sample produce the same CDR3. This sequence joins TRBV19 and TRBJ2-1; a weak D match, TRBD1 (5 bases). In germline, CDR1 is LNHDA, CDR2 SQIVND (reference sequence). V was trimmed by 6 bases and J by 1 base, leaving 10 bases between them. The CDR3 totals 14 residues. The CDR3 DNA is TGTGCCAGTAGCCGTAGGGGTTCCTACAATGAGCAGTTCTTC. Encoded protein: CASSRRGSYNEQFF. The full variable domain, with the rest looked up from reference TRBV19 and TRBJ2-1, is DGGITQSPKYLFRKEGQNVTLSCEQNLNHDAMYWYRQDPGQGLRLIYYSQIVNDFQKGDIAEGYSVSREKKESFPLTVTSAQKNPTAFYLCASSRRGSYNEQFFGPGTRLTVL.

The chain has TRBV6-6 and TRBJ1-2; 10 bases match TRBD1. CDR3 length: 15 residues. The germline CDR1 and CDR2 sequences are MNHNY and SVGAGI (reference sequence). V shed 0 bases, J shed 6 bases, and the junction held 4 bases outside the gene matches. The CDR3 coding sequence is TGTGCCAGCAGTTACTCCGGGACAGGGGTTAATGGCTACACCTTC. Its protein product is CASSYSGTGVNGYTF.

The gene calls are TRBV29-1 and TRBJ2-7, with a possible D match to TRBD2 (7 bases). This CDR3 spans 15 amino acids. Per the germline V gene, CDR1 is SQVTM and CDR2 is ANQGSEA. V lost 4 bases to trimming and J lost 5 bases, with 21 bases between them. CDR3 sequence reads: CSVVGMRGGYDEQYF. The CDR3 nucleotides read TGCAGCGTTGTGGGGATGAGGGGGGGCTATGACGAGCAGTACTTC.

The rearrangement uses TRBV7-2 and TRBJ2-5; maybe TRBD1 (5 bases). V lost 8 bases to trimming and J lost 2 bases, with 18 bases between them. CDR3 length: 15 amino acids. Germline V CDR1 and CDR2: SGHTA, FQGNSA. As DNA, the CDR3 is TGTGCCAGCTCCCAAGGGGCCCGCAGTCAAGAGACCCAGTACTTC. As protein: CASSQGARSQETQYF.

In this sample, this clone turned up once. This chain links TRBV5-4 with TRBJ2-3, with 8 bases lining up with TRBD2. CDR1 SGHNT and CDR2 YYREEE come from the germline V gene (reference sequence). This CDR3 is 15 amino acids long. Unmatched junction bases numbered 6, after V lost 2 bases and J lost 4 bases. This CDR3 is CASSFPLAGADTQYF. The DNA for the CDR3 is TGTGCCAGCAGCTTCCCCCTAGCGGGCGCAGATACGCAGTATTTT.

The chain has TRBV28 and TRBJ1-2; no definite D call. Germline V CDR1 and CDR2: MDHEN, SYDVKM. Trimming removed 2 bases from V and 5 bases from J, with 9 bases in between. The CDR3 sequence is 13 residues long. The CDR3 DNA reads as TGTGCCAGCAGTTTAGCGGGGTTGTATGGCTACACCTTC. It translates to CASSLAGLYGYTF.

The rearrangement links TRBV5-4 to TRBJ1-2; no clear D. Per the germline V gene, CDR1 is SGHNT and CDR2 is YYREEE (reference sequence). CDR3 length equals 12 residues. The V and J ends lost 4 bases and 5 bases respectively, with 9 bases between them. The CDR3 DNA sequence: TGTGCCAGCAGCCCCAATGGATATGGCTACACCTTC. It encodes CASSPNGYGYTF.

The chain combines TRBV12-5 with TRBJ2-2; D may correspond to TRBD1 or TRBD2 (6 bases each). V was cut by 6 bases and J by 5 bases, with 16 bases left in between. Germline loops: CDR1 LGHNT, CDR2 FRNRAP. This CDR3 contains 15 residues. The CDR3 DNA follows: TGTGCTAGTGGCCGGGGGCAGGGTAGGACCGGGGAGCTGTTTTTT. It translates to CASGRGQGRTGELFF. Together with reference TRBV12-5 and TRBJ2-2, the CDR3 gives the full variable domain: DARVTQTPRHKVTEMGQEVTMRCQPILGHNTVFWYRQTMMQGLELLAYFRNRAPLDDSGMPKDRFSAEMPDATLATLKIQPSEPRDSAVYFCASGRGQGRTGELFFGEGSRLTVL.

The chain is built from TRBV7-8 and TRBJ2-5, with D maybe TRBD2 (5 bases). The CDR3 spans 13 residues. The germline gives CDR1 SGHVS, CDR2 FQNEAQ. Trimming took 5 bases from V and 6 from J, leaving 13 bases between them. The CDR3 DNA is TGTGCCAGCAGCCCGGACTTTTGGCAGACCCAGTACTTC. It translates to CASSPDFWQTQYF.

The DNA of the CDR3 is TGTGCAAGTCGCTTAGATGACTTAAATTGGAATCAGCCCCAGCATTTT. Amino acid sequence: CASRLDDLNWNQPQHF. The chain is built from TRBV12-2 and TRBJ1-5. TRBV12-2 represents a pseudogene. This CDR3 is built from 16 residues.

Remarks on this clone: This probably arose from a read error, given a far larger clone one base away. In DNA, the CDR3 is TGTGCCAGCAGCTTTGGGGGCCCCGGGGAGCTGTTTTTT. Amino acid sequence: CASSFGGPGELFF. The V call is TRBV7-3, the J call TRBJ2-2; possible D gene TRBD1, 6 bases. V lost 3 bases and J lost 6, with 8 bases in between. The CDR3 totals 13 residues. CDR1 and CDR2 (germline): SGHTA, FQGTGA.

With regard to this clone: Germline and junction disagree at one end, which may indicate a read error. The chain combines TRBV2 with TRBJ2-7; D remains unclear. In germline, CDR1 is SNHLY, CDR2 FYNNEI. This CDR3 has 13 amino acids. CDR3 nucleotides: TGTGCCAGCAGTGAAGCGGCTAGGATAGATCGCTCCTTC. As protein: CASSEAARIDRSF.

This chain joins TRBV11-2 and TRBJ1-1; TRBD1 might be the D (5 bases). The length of the CDR3 is 13 residues. Trimming shortened V by 7 bases and J by 0 bases, and 9 bases separated the two germline ends. Germline lookup yields CDR1 SGHAT and CDR2 FQNNGV. The CDR3 bases are TGTGCCAGCACCCAACAGGTGAACACTGAAGCTTTCTTT. This encodes CASTQQVNTEAFF. The whole variable domain, filled in from reference TRBV11-2 and TRBJ1-1, reads EAGVAQSPRYKIIEKRQSVAFWCNPISGHATLYWYQQILGQGPKLLIQFQNNGVVDDSQLPKDRFSAERLKGVDSTLKIQPAKLEDSAVYLCASTQQVNTEAFFGQGTRLTVV.

The sample holds many counts of this clone. The chain is built from TRBV9 and TRBJ2-3; maybe TRBD1 (6 bases). Trimming removed 0 bases at V and 8 bases at J, with 16 bases between. Germline CDR1 and CDR2: SGDLS and YYNGEE. This CDR3 region has 15 residues. The CDR3 sequence: CASSVEERTASTQYF. The DNA for the CDR3 is TGTGCCAGCAGCGTAGAGGAGAGGACAGCCTCTACGCAGTATTTT.

The V and J genes are TRBV6-4 and TRBJ2-3, with D uncertain. This CDR3 has 15 amino acids. Trimming left V 0 bases short and J 4 bases short, with 11 bases between. Germline V CDR1 and CDR2: MRHNA, SNTAGT. CDR3 DNA sequence: TGTGCCAGCAGTGACTCCTGGGCGCTGGCAGATACGCAGTATTTT. Residues: CASSDSWALADTQYF.